This TCR beta chain was documented in a study of CD8+CD57+ T cells in acquired aplastic anemia. Study-level background: The average for DNA from sorted CD4+ and CD8+ cells was 3.2 ug.

Study-level results: Almost 30 sequences, all CD8+ CDR3, were shared between patients and controls.

With V trimmed by 9 bases and J by 1 base, 8 bases remained unmatched. Germline V gene data show CDR1 as LNHDA and CDR2 as SQIVND (reference sequence). The CDR3 loop spans 14 amino acids. Remarks on this clonotype: Antigen unknown.

Genomic DNA was employed as the template in profiling TCR beta VDJ and CDR3. TCRdb used MiXCR to reprocess the reads, holding one entry per CDR3 protein. The data contain approximately 160,000 distinct CDR3 sequences, about 45% of them seen just once; the ten biggest clones take up about 2.9%. The sequenced patients had an expansion of CD8+CD57+ cells seen by flow cytometry. Severe acquired aplastic anemia was present in all patients. Patients were treatment-naive when blood was sampled. The chain joins TRBV19 to TRBJ1-1; 7 positions match TRBD1. The sequenced sample was sorted CD4+, CD8+, or CD8+CD57+ T cells (not recorded which) from PBMCs. The source of this sequence is a human donor with aplastic anemia. CDR3 sequence: CASSSTGRNTEAFF. For the CDR3, the DNA is TGTGCCAGCAGCTCGACAGGGCGGAACACTGAAGCTTTCTTT. Together with reference TRBV19 and TRBJ1-1, the CDR3 gives the full variable domain: DGGITQSPKYLFRKEGQNVTLSCEQNLNHDAMYWYRQDPGQGLRLIYYSQIVNDFQKGDIAEGYSVSREKKESFPLTVTSAQKNPTAFYLCASSSTGRNTEAFFGQGTRLTVV.